This T cell receptor (beta chain) was recovered during a study of tumor-infiltrating lymphocytes in primary liver carcinoma. Trimming pared 6 bases from V and 5 bases from J, leaving 15 bases between. Germline V gene lookup returns CDR1 LNHDA and CDR2 SQIVND (reference sequence). The CDR3 runs 14 residues. The tissue used was unsorted bulk material of roughly 17-34 mg. RNA and DNA were co-extracted from it with the AllPrep DNA/RNA mini kit. Patients diagnosed with primary liver carcinoma received treatment through surgical resection. Findings and caveats of the study: Tumor-blood pairs (like tumor-adjacent pairs) overlapped less than tumor region pairs did.

The sample holds many counts of this clonotype. What it binds is not known. A constant-region primer served to make TCR beta cDNA from around 500 ng total RNA. The TCR beta library was amplified through three nested multiplex PCR rounds in a modified ARM-PCR procedure. Two initial PCR rounds of roughly 10 cycles each paired TRBV1-TRBV30 forward primers with a C-beta reverse primer. TCRdb re-called the multiplex PCR reads with MiXCR, one entry per CDR3 protein. The table lists under 200,000 distinct CDR3 sequences, approximately 86% of them singletons, with about a sixth in the top ten. The chain couples TRBV19 to TRBJ2-3; D might be TRBD2 (6 bases). The sequence was collected from a man aged 35 to 55 with primary liver carcinoma and hepatitis B virus infection. The sequencing input was tumor tissue from primary liver carcinoma. CDR3 nucleotides: TGTGCCAGTAGGCCCGGGACTTCGATAGATACGCAGTATTTT. It specifies CASRPGTSIDTQYF.